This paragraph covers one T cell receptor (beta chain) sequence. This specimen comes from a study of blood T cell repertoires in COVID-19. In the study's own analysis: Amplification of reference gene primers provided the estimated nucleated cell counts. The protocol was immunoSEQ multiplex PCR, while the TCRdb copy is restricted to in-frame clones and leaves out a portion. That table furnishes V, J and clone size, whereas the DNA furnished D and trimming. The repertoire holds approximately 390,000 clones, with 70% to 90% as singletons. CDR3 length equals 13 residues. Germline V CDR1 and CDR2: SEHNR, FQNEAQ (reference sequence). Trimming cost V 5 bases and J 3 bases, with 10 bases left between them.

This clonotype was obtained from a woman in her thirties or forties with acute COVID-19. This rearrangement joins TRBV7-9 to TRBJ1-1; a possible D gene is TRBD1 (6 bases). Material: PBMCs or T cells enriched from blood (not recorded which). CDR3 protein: CASSLQGYTEAFF. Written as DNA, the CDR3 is TGTGCCAGCAGCCTACAGGGATACACTGAAGCTTTCTTT.